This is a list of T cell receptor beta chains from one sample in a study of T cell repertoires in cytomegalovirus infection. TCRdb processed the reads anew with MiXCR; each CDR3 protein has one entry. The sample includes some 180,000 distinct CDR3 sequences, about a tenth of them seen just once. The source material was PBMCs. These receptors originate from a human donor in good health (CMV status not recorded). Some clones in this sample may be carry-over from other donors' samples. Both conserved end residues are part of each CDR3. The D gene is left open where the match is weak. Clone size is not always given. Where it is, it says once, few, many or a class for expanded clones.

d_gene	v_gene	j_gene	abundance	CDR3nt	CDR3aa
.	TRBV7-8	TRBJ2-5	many	TGTGCCAGCAGAAATACTGGGACCCGGAGGGAGACCCAGTACTTC	CASRNTGTRRETQYF
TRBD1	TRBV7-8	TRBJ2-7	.	TGTGCCAGCAGCCTAGCCAGGACAGGGTCACGCAACGAGCAGTACTTC	CASSLARTGSRNEQYF
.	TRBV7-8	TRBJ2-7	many	TGTGCCAGCAGCTTAGGACGGAGAGGAGGCGAGCAGTACTTC	CASSLGRRGGEQYF
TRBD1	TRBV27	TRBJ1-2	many	TGTGCCAGCAGTCCCGGACAGGGGGCAGGTGGCTACACCTTC	CASSPGQGAGGYTF
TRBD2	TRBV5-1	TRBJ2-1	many	TGCGCCAGCAGCTTGCGTGCTAGCGGGGGGAGGGCCGAGCAGTTCTTC	CASSLRASGGRAEQFF
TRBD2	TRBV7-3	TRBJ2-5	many	TGTGCCAGCAGCGAGGGACTAGCGGGAGTCGAGACCCAGTACTTC	CASSEGLAGVETQYF
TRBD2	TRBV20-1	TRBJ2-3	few	TGCAGTGCTACCTCCCCTAGCGGGGGTTATACGCAGTATTTT	CSATSPSGGYTQYF
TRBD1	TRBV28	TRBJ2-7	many	TGTGCCAGCAGTGTACAGGGGGGATACGAGCAGTACTTC	CASSVQGGYEQYF
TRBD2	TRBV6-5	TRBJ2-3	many	TGTGCCAGCACCTCAGCGGGAGGGGGAGATACGCAGTATTTT	CASTSAGGGDTQYF
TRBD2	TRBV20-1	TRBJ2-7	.	TGCAGTGCTAGCTTAAGCGGGGGACTCCACGAGCAGTACTTC	CSASLSGGLHEQYF
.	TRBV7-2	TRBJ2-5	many	TGTGCCAGCAGCTTAGGACGGCTCCAAGAGACCCAGTACTTC	CASSLGRLQETQYF
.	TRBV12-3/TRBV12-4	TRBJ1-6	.	TGTGCCAGCAGTTCCCGGAGGGAGGGTCTGCCTTTTAATTCACCCCTCCACTTT	CASSSRREGLPFNSPLHF
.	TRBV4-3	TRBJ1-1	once	TGCGCCAGCAGCCAAGATCGGGGGGTGGAAGCTTTCTTT	CASSQDRGVEAFF
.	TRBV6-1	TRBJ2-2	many	TGTGCCAGCAGTTCGGGGAGCACCGGGGAGCTGTTTTTT	CASSSGSTGELFF
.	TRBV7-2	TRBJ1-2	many	TGTGCCAGCAGCTTAGATCGTCACAGGGCGCAGGGCTACACCTTC	CASSLDRHRAQGYTF
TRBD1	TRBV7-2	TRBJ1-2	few	TGTGCCAGCAGCTTAGCGGGACAGGACTATGGCTACACCTTC	CASSLAGQDYGYTF
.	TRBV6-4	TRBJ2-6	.	TGTGCCAGCAGTGACTCTCCTGGGGCCAACGTCCTGACTTTC	CASSDSPGANVLTF
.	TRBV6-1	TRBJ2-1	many	TGTGCCAGCATGCGGGACAGATACAATGAGCAGTTCTTC	CASMRDRYNEQFF
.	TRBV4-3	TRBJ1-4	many	TGCGCCAGCAGCCAAGATTCCGGGAGGGAAAAACTGTTTTTT	CASSQDSGREKLFF
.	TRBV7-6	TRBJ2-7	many	TGTGCCAGCAGCTCGACAGACTCCTACGAGCAGTACTTC	CASSSTDSYEQYF
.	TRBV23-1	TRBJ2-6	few	TGCGCCAGCAGGGACAGAGCCTCTGGGGCCAACGTCCTGACTTTC	CASRDRASGANVLTF
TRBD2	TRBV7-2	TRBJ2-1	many	TGTGCCAGCAGCTCTGCGGGGGGGCAGGGTGAGCAGTTCTTC	CASSSAGGQGEQFF
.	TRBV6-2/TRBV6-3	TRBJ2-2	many	TGTGCCAGCAGAAAGAACACCGGGGAGCTGTTTTTT	CASRKNTGELFF
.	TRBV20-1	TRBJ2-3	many	TGCAGTGCTCCATCCAGTCCAGGGAGCACAGATACGCAGTATTTT	CSAPSSPGSTDTQYF
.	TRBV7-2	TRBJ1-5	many	TGTGCCAGCAGCTTAGGGGGTAGGGTCGGAGAACAGCCCCAGCATTTT	CASSLGGRVGEQPQHF
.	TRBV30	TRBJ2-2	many	TGTGCCTGGAGTGTACGAGACGGGGAGCTGTTTTTT	CAWSVRDGELFF
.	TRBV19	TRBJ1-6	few	TGTGCCAGTACTGACAGCGTGAGCTCCTATAATTCACCCCTCCACTTT	CASTDSVSSYNSPLHF
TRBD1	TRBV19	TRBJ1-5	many	TGTGCCAGTAGTAAGTTCCAGGGGGCAGGGCAGCCCCAGCATTTT	CASSKFQGAGQPQHF
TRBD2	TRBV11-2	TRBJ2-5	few	TGTGCCAGCAGCTCGTCTGATCCGGGACTAGCCCAAGAGACCCAGTACTTC	CASSSSDPGLAQETQYF